The clone carrying this T cell receptor beta chain has a handful of counts. Its matching antigen is unknown. The source of the sample is a study of CD8 T cells in ankylosing spondylitis. The study, taken as a whole, reports: Seemingly distinctive of ankylosing spondylitis blood was a TCR beta motif formed by eight highly homologous variants. CD8+ by phenotype, disease-linked clones were relatively rare in peripheral blood.

One entry per CDR3 protein results from TCRdb running MiXCR on the 5' RACE reads. This table holds roughly 400,000 distinct CDR3 sequences, about 22% found once. The germline gives CDR1 SQVTM, CDR2 ANQGSEA. The CDR3 runs to 14 residues. V lost 4 bases and J 7 bases, leaving 16 bases between the germline ends. The gene calls are TRBV29-1 and TRBJ1-4; possibly TRBD1 for D (6 bases). The sample consisted of blood, either unsorted or a sorted T cell fraction (not recorded which). The clonotype originates from a male donor with ankylosing spondylitis. CDR3 region: CSVGGTGTGEKLFF. CDR3 nucleotide sequence: TGCAGCGTTGGGGGCACAGGGACGGGTGAAAAACTGTTTTTT.